This T cell receptor beta chain was sequenced for a study of control samples from healthy donors and cancer patients. Libraries were prepared by immunoSEQ multiplex PCR; TCRdb keeps only in-frame clonotypes and omits some of them. The data show about 69,000 clones, approximately 88% seen once. From germline, CDR1 is SGHKS and CDR2 YYEKEE (reference sequence). The CDR3 has 16 amino acids. V was pared by 4 bases and J by 1 base, with 17 bases between. Material: PBMCs. The chain couples TRBV5-5 to TRBJ1-1; tentatively, D is TRBD1 (6 bases). This TCR was recovered from a woman aged 50 to 60 with lung cancer. CDR3 in DNA: TGTGCCAGCAGCCCGAGGGGGGCAAAAACGAACACTGAAGCTTTCTTT. Amino acids: CASSPRGAKTNTEAFF.